This T cell receptor (beta chain) appears in the sequencing data of a study of shared clonotypes between healthy human individuals (dated by TCRdb to the early 2020s). Background for the entire study: The cohort included a few men and a couple of women between 18 and 49 years of age. Leukapheresis yielded between about 0.85 and 10 billion PBMCs per donor. Libraries were prepared and TCR repertoires were sequenced by different laboratories using diverse techniques, in order to increase sequencing depth and limit assay-specific biases. For each donor, CD4 naive and CD4 memory were each given three plates, CD8 naive was given two plates, and CD8 memory was given one plate. To estimate repertoire size and how much clonotype sharing occurs between individuals, the study deeply sequenced the blood TCR repertoires of five healthy adults.

Using the deep immunoSEQ assay, multiplex PCR amplified TCR CDR3 regions from genomic DNA. Extracted genomic DNA from each cell subset was spread evenly across all wells of several immunoSEQ 96-well plates, with each plate serving as a replicate. For sorted subsets, 200 to 250 ng genomic DNA, equal to 30,000 to 35,000 T cell genomes, was loaded into each replicate PCR. Purified libraries were quantified with a Qubit 3.0 fluorometer, sized on a Bioanalyzer 2100, and re-quantified with the KAPA Library Quantification kit. Each immunoSEQ 96-well plate was sequenced on its own single-read 150-cycle Illumina NextSeq 550 flow cell. Under the source paper's analysis protocol: Because only junctional sequences without quality scores were contained in the immunoSEQ output, filtering matching that applied to full-length reads could not be performed. To assign V/J genes and CDR3, sequences were annotated against IMGT germline references using PyIR, a Python wrapper for IgBLAST v1.9. Reads with weak V/J assignments (E-value above 1e-6), missing CDR3, stop codons, out-of-frame junctions, or ambiguous translated residues were removed. V3J clonotypes were defined as sequences sharing an identical inferred V gene, J gene, and CDR3 amino acid sequence. Percentage overlap between repertoires was computed as shared unique clonotypes divided by the size of the smaller repertoire. RTK rarefaction, the Chao1 estimator, and Recon v2.1 estimates of unobserved clonotypes were used to assess repertoire richness. For all TCRbeta clonotypes obtained by the gDNA method from a few donors, generation probabilities were computed with OLGA. TCRdb's version of the immuneACCESS table is confined to in-frame rearrangements and falls short of the full clone set. An unresolved V gene accounts for under half of the shortfall where checked; the remainder is of unknown origin. From that table come the V and J calls and clone size; the DNA was used to work out D and trimming. This sample comprises some 2.4 million clones, roughly 93% of them detected only once. The ten largest account for more than 0.35% of the sample.

Study-wide conclusions, independent of this receptor: Incomplete sequencing was indicated by rarefaction of sorted-subset datasets, despite the large sequencing depth. Only blood was sampled, and tissue TCR repertoires likely differ from those in blood. About 5% of naive CD4, 3.5% of naive CD8, approximately 2.2% of memory CD4, and approximately 0.39% of memory CD8 clonotypes were shared across a few donors. Because the study included only a small number of donors, the genetic and exposure-history diversity represented was limited. Naive subsets generally had larger estimated clonotype richness than memory subsets did. Based on pairwise subsampling, the degree of clonotype sharing among donors was expected to be affected by sequencing depth. Compared with non-shared clonotypes, the clonotypes found in all four sorted-subset donors had higher generation probabilities.

The donors were healthy, HIV-negative adults with no recently reported acute infections or vaccinations. All donors were Caucasian adults living in Nashville, Tennessee, USA. CD4+ T cells were enriched by magnetic negative selection, after which naive cells were positively selected on CD45RA and the negative fraction was taken as the memory subset. Blood was collected by leukapheresis, and PBMCs were isolated by Ficoll-Histopaque density gradient centrifugation and then cryopreserved in liquid nitrogen vapor phase. Analytical flow cytometry was used to check the purity and quantity of each magnetically sorted T cell population. From each sorted fraction, genomic DNA was isolated and quantified by UV absorbance on a Nanodrop 2000c. As regards this clone: It has no known antigen specificity. One base away there is no much larger clone; base qualities are not given. Different DNA sequences within this sample yield the same CDR3.

CDR1 and CDR2, per the germline V gene, are SGDLS and YYNGEE. From the cysteine up to the phenylalanine, the CDR3 has a length of 16 residues. Only the CDR3 region is kept as DNA, spanning 48 bases read in frame from base 1. V lost 4 bases and J lost 2 bases, and the count of bases not matched to a germline gene is 4. The chain couples TRBV9 to TRBJ2-5; 14 bases in the junction line up with TRBD2. The source is a man younger than 35 in good health. Some clones in this sample may be carry-over from other donors' samples. Material for sequencing was naive CD4+ T cells from PBMCs. What the cell subset or site label conveys for this sample: CD45RA+ positively selected. The CDR3 has the sequence CASSTRLAGGQETQYF. The DNA is as follows: TGTGCCAGCAGCACCCGACTAGCGGGAGGGCAAGAGACCCAGTACTTC.